This entry lists 24 T cell receptor beta chains sequenced from one sample in a study of tumor-infiltrating lymphocytes in localized non-small cell lung cancer. Sequenced by immunoSEQ multiplex PCR; TCRdb stores in-frame clones only, minus some. This table has some 6,300 clones, over 65% appearing once. The sequencing sample was made of lung tumor tissue. These receptors originate from a human donor with non-small cell lung cancer.

The rearrangement links TRBV28 to TRBJ2-1; tentative D call: TRBD2 (6 bases). Trimming pared 6 bases from V and 6 bases from J, leaving 9 bases between. Germline CDR1 and CDR2: MDHEN and SYDVKM. The CDR3 totals 12 residues. CDR3 residues: CASSPGGNEQFF. The CDR3 DNA reads as TGTGCCAGCAGCCCCGGGGGCAATGAGCAGTTCTTC.

This clone was seen only once. This chain joins TRBV15 and TRBJ1-2, with 11 positions matching TRBD1. The V and J ends lost 3 bases and 0 bases, in that order; junction bases with no gene match: 9. CDR3 length: 18 residues. CDR1 and CDR2 from the germline V gene are LNHNV and YYDKDF (reference sequence). In nucleotides, the CDR3 is TGTGCCACCAGCAGTTCCACCGGGACAGGGGGGACTAACTATGGCTACACCTTC. Translation: CATSSSTGTGGTNYGYTF.

This clone was seen a handful of times. The chain uses TRBV19 and TRBJ1-5; D is possibly TRBD1 (5 bases). This CDR3 spans 14 amino acids. From germline, CDR1 is LNHDA and CDR2 SQIVND (reference sequence). V dropped 3 bases and J dropped 4 bases, with 10 bases sitting between them. The CDR3 loop is CASSMLGENQPQHF. CDR3 DNA sequence: TGTGCCAGTAGTATGCTGGGGGAAAATCAGCCCCAGCATTTT. The entire variable domain, with the rest obtained from reference TRBV19 and TRBJ1-5, is as follows: DGGITQSPKYLFRKEGQNVTLSCEQNLNHDAMYWYRQDPGQGLRLIYYSQIVNDFQKGDIAEGYSVSREKKESFPLTVTSAQKNPTAFYLCASSMLGENQPQHFGDGTRLSIL.

The CDR3 coding sequence is TGTGCCAGCAGCTTGGGGGGGACGCTCTCCTCTGGGGCCAACGTCCTGACTTTC. This gives the protein CASSLGGTLSSGANVLTF. The chain joins TRBV5-8 to TRBJ2-6; D may be TRBD1 or TRBD2 (5 bases each). The CDR3 has 18 residues. V lost 0 bases and J lost 0, with 13 bases in between. In germline, CDR1 is SGHTS, CDR2 YDEGEE.

This clone has a single count. The chain employs TRBV5-6 and TRBJ2-5, with 8 bases matching TRBD2. With V trimmed by 3 bases and J by 4 bases, 14 bases remained unmatched. Germline lookup yields CDR1 SGHDT and CDR2 YYEEEE. The CDR3 contains 17 residues. CDR3 sequence (DNA): TGTGCCAGCAGCTCGACCCTGGAGCGGGAGAGGCGAGAGACCCAGTACTTC. Protein sequence: CASSSTLERERRETQYF.

The chain carries TRBV6-1 and TRBJ2-7; D perhaps matches TRBD1 (5 bases). The CDR3 contains 14 residues. V lost 5 bases and J lost 2, with 13 bases in between. Germline CDR1 MNHNS, CDR2 SASEGT. The CDR3 sequence: CASSPPGQTYEQYF. Here the CDR3 DNA reads TGTGCCAGCAGTCCGCCCGGACAAACCTACGAGCAGTACTTC.

The table lists this clone with a few counts. The V gene is TRBV19, the J gene TRBJ1-4; D gene ambiguous. The CDR3 sequence is 10 residues long. V lost 11 bases, J lost 7 bases, and 8 bases lay in between. From germline, CDR1 is LNHDA and CDR2 SQIVND (reference sequence). This CDR3 reads CAQTLEKLFF. CDR3 nucleotide sequence: TGTGCCCAGACGCTTGAAAAACTGTTTTTT.

DNA for the CDR3: TGTGCCAGCAGTCTAGTAAGGACAGGTTCTGAAAAACTGTTTTTT. Amino acid sequence: CASSLVRTGSEKLFF. The chain recombines TRBV14 with TRBJ1-4; 7 bases match TRBD1. CDR3 length: 15 amino acids. The germline CDR1 and CDR2 sequences are SGHDN and FVKESK. V lost 6 bases, J lost 7 bases, and 11 bases stayed unmatched.

This chain uses TRBV19 with TRBJ1-1; D is undetermined. This CDR3 has 14 residues. Trimming shortened V by 0 bases and J by 6 bases, and 11 bases separated the two germline ends. Germline CDR1 reads LNHDA; CDR2 reads SQIVND (reference sequence). The DNA of the CDR3 is TGTGCCAGTAGTATAGACCGTAGGTTATCTGAAGCTTTCTTT. Protein sequence: CASSIDRRLSEAFF.

The rearrangement joins TRBV19 to TRBJ2-4, with no clear D. The V and J ends lost 1 base and 6 bases respectively, with 13 bases between them. The CDR3 has 15 residues. CDR1 LNHDA and CDR2 SQIVND come from the germline V gene (reference sequence). CDR3 sequence: CASSIAWNSGNIQYF. In DNA, the CDR3 is TGTGCCAGTAGTATAGCTTGGAATTCTGGAAACATTCAGTACTTC.

The rearrangement uses TRBV7-3 and TRBJ2-1; D remains unclear. Germline V CDR1 and CDR2: SGHTA, FQGTGA. Trimming cost V 2 bases and J 0 bases, with 5 bases left between them. This CDR3 has 14 residues. The CDR3: CASSLGGSYNEQFF. CDR3 nucleotide sequence: TGTGCCAGCAGCTTAGGCGGCTCCTACAATGAGCAGTTCTTC.

The chain is built from TRBV15 and TRBJ2-1; the D is unclear. CDR1 LNHNV and CDR2 YYDKDF come from the germline V gene (reference sequence). Between the trimmed V and J ends, which lost 6 bases and 4 bases, there was a span of 13 bases. This CDR3 comprises 14 residues. CDR3 coding DNA: TGTGCCACCAGAGGCACCTTTTTATACAATGAGCAGTTCTTC. Its protein product is CATRGTFLYNEQFF.

The table lists this clone with a count of one. The chain's CDR3 is CASTTGGARADTQYF. CDR3 coding DNA: TGTGCCAGCACCACCGGGGGGGCCCGGGCAGATACGCAGTATTTT. The chain recombines TRBV7-2 with TRBJ2-3; TRBD2 matches 8 bases. Trimming took 7 bases from V and 4 from J; bases not matched to a gene: 10. CDR1 is SGHTA and CDR2 is FQGNSA in the germline V gene. The CDR3 is 15 residues long.

The chain joins TRBV11-3 to TRBJ2-5; D uncertain. V lost 1 base and J lost 4, with 10 bases in between. CDR3 length equals 14 residues. In germline, CDR1 is SGHNT, CDR2 YENEEA. CDR3 sequence reads: CASSLVAHTETQYF. The CDR3 nucleotides are TGTGCCAGCAGCTTAGTGGCCCACACAGAGACCCAGTACTTC.

This sequence joins TRBV7-9 and TRBJ1-2; perhaps TRBD1 as D (5 bases). CDR1 and CDR2 (germline): SEHNR, FQNEAQ (reference sequence). The germline V and J ends were trimmed by 3 bases and 4 bases, with 15 bases remaining between them. This CDR3 has 15 residues. The CDR3 loop reads CASSFGEGTLYGYTF. The CDR3 nucleotides read TGTGCCAGCAGCTTTGGAGAAGGGACCCTCTATGGCTACACCTTC.

This chain links TRBV15 with TRBJ2-7; 10 bases are shared with TRBD1. The germline V gene encodes CDR1 LNHNV and CDR2 YYDKDF (reference sequence). The CDR3 consists of 16 residues. V trimming: 0 bases; J trimming: 1 base; junction bases outside the gene matches: 3. The CDR3 spells CATSRDRTGGSYEQYF. The CDR3 nucleotides read TGTGCCACCAGCAGAGATCGGACAGGGGGATCCTACGAGCAGTACTTC.

The chain is built from TRBV6-1 and TRBJ1-3, with D uncertain. The CDR3 has 15 amino acids. Germline CDR1 reads MNHNS; CDR2 reads SASEGT. Trimming left V 4 bases short and J 3 bases short, with 13 bases between. CDR3 sequence reads: CASSAAKGVGNTIYF. As DNA, the CDR3 is TGTGCCAGCAGTGCCGCTAAGGGTGTTGGAAACACCATATATTTT.

This chain links TRBV20-1 with TRBJ2-7; D uncertain. Trimming left V 6 bases short and J 5 bases short, with 11 bases between. The CDR3 totals 11 residues. From germline, CDR1 is DFQATT and CDR2 SNEGSKA (reference sequence). The CDR3: CSASRSNEQYF. The DNA of the CDR3 is TGCAGTGCCAGTAGGAGCAACGAGCAGTACTTC.

The J gene is TRBJ2-3, the V gene TRBV18, with 12 positions matching TRBD2. The CDR3 runs to 17 residues. V lost 1 base, J lost 3 bases, and 5 bases stayed unmatched. The V gene's germline CDR1 is KGHSH and CDR2 LQKENI. The CDR3 DNA sequence: TGTGCCAGCTCACCACTAGGACTAGCGGGGAATACAGATACGCAGTATTTT. Amino acids: CASSPLGLAGNTDTQYF.

This clone occurred a few times. The DNA of the CDR3 is TGCGCCAGCAGAGCAGGGGGGGAGACTGAAGCTTTCTTT. It is translated as CASRAGGETEAFF. This sequence joins TRBV10-1 and TRBJ1-1, with 7 positions matching TRBD1. The CDR3 is 13 amino acids. Germline CDR1 reads WNHNN; CDR2 reads SYGVQD (reference sequence). V lost 6 bases and J lost 5; bases outside the gene matches: 6.

The genes are TRBV11-3 and TRBJ2-2, with no clear D. Trimming left V 6 bases short and J 0 bases short, with 8 bases between. This CDR3 contains 14 residues. Per germline, CDR1 SGHNT and CDR2 YENEEA. CDR3 DNA: TGTGCCAGCAGTCGGGTAGCGAACACCGGGGAGCTGTTTTTT. Amino acids: CASSRVANTGELFF.

The chain joins TRBV30 to TRBJ1-5; 8 nucleotides match TRBD1. Trimming took 0 bases from V and 6 from J; bases not matched to a gene: 7. CDR3 length: 15 amino acids. CDR1 and CDR2 (germline): GTSNPN, SVGIG (reference sequence). In nucleotides, the CDR3 is TGTGCCTGGAGTGTAAATTCGGGGACAGGTCAGCCCCAGCATTTT. Translating it yields CAWSVNSGTGQPQHF.

The V call is TRBV7-2, the J call TRBJ1-2; D unclear. With 0 bases removed from V and 2 bases from J, the gap between germline ends came to 1 base. The CDR3 is made up of 12 amino acids. The germline gives CDR1 SGHTA, CDR2 FQGNSA. The CDR3 DNA reads as TGTGCCAGCAGCTTAGCGAACTATGGCTACACCTTC. Amino acids: CASSLANYGYTF.

This chain uses TRBV28 with TRBJ1-4; 8 nucleotides match TRBD1. The V and J ends lost 4 bases and 7 bases, in that order; junction bases with no gene match: 5. This CDR3 spans 14 amino acids. From germline, CDR1 is MDHEN and CDR2 SYDVKM. CDR3: CASSSDRGGEKLFF. In DNA, the CDR3 is TGTGCCAGCAGTTCAGACAGGGGAGGTGAAAAACTGTTTTTT.